The 4 T cell receptor beta chains below come from one sample, sequenced in a study of blood T cell repertoires in COVID-19. Sequencing was performed with immunoSEQ multiplex PCR; in TCRdb, only in-frame clones are kept and a portion is missing. Found here are around 160,000 clones, roughly 90% of them singletons; the top ten hold less than 3%. Input material: peripheral blood. These receptors came from a man in his sixties with acute or convalescent COVID-19.

The chain uses TRBV3-1 (or the pseudogene TRBV3-2) and TRBJ1-2, with D possibly matching TRBD1 (6 bases). This CDR3 region has 14 residues. The germline gives CDR1 LGHDT, CDR2 YNNKEL (reference sequence). V dropped 1 base and J dropped 4 bases, with 10 bases sitting between them. The CDR3 region has the DNA TGTGCCAGCAGCCAAGCTCGGGGGGCCTATGGCTACACCTTC. Translated, it gives CASSQARGAYGYTF.

This clone was seen a single time. The rearrangement joins TRBV29-1 to TRBJ1-3; D gene unclear. The CDR3 length is 16 residues. Germline CDR1 is SQVTM and CDR2 is ANQGSEA. The V and J ends lost 1 base and 2 bases respectively, with 15 bases between them. CDR3 sequence: CSVEVRIPGTGNTIYF. The DNA for the CDR3 is TGCAGCGTTGAAGTGCGGATCCCGGGGACTGGAAACACCATATATTTT.

The chain carries TRBV6-2 or TRBV6-3 and TRBJ1-2; D is uncertain. V gave up 4 bases and J gave up 4 bases, with 16 bases separating them. CDR1 is MNHEY, CDR2 SVGEGT, per germline. This CDR3 has 15 amino acids. This CDR3 is CASSSSPTVFYGYTF. The CDR3 DNA sequence: TGTGCCAGCAGTTCTTCCCCTACAGTGTTCTATGGCTACACCTTC.

The J gene is TRBJ1-2, the V gene TRBV19, with 7 positions matching TRBD1. This CDR3 region has 14 residues. V was pared by 6 bases and J by 6 bases, with 10 bases of the junction left unmatched. Looked up from germline, CDR1 is LNHDA and CDR2 is SQIVND (reference sequence). The DNA for the CDR3 is TGTGCCAGTAGCCCTCAAACGACAGGGAATGGCTACACCTTC. Translation: CASSPQTTGNGYTF.